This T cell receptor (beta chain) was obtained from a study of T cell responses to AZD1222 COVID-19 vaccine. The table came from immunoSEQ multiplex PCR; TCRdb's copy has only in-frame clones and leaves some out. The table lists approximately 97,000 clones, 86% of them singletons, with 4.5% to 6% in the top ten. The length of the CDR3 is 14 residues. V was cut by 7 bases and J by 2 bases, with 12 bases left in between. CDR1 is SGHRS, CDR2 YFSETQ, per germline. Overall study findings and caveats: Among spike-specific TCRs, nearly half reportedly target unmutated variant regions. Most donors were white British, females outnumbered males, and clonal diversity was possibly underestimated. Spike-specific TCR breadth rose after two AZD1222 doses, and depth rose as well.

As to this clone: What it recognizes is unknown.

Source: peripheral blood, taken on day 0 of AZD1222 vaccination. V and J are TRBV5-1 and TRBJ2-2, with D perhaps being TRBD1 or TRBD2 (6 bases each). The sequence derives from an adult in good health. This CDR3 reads CASFGGFNTGELFF. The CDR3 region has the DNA TGCGCCAGCTTCGGGGGCTTCAACACCGGGGAGCTGTTTTTT.